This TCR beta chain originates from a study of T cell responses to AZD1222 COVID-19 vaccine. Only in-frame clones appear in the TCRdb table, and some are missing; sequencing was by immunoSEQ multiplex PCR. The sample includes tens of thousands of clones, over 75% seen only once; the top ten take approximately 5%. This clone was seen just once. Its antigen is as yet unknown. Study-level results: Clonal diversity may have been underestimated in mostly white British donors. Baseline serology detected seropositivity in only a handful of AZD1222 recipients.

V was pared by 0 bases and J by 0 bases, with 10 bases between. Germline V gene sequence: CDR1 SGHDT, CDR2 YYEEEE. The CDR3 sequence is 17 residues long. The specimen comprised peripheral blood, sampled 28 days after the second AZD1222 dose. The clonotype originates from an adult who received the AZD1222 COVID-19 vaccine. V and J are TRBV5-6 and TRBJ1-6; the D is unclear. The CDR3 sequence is CASSLVAGSSYNSPLHF. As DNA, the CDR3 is TGTGCCAGCAGCTTGGTGGCAGGTAGCTCCTATAATTCACCCCTCCACTTT.